The 30 T cell receptor beta chains listed next were all sequenced from one sample in a study of cytomegalovirus exposure and HLA in healthy donors. With 60 Vbeta and 13 Jbeta primers, the PCR was carried out. Repertoires were generated with immunoSEQ multiplex PCR, while TCRdb's copy carries only in-frame clones and drops some. The profile shows about 250,000 clones, more than 55% of them singletons. Sequenced sample: PBMCs. These receptors came from a female donor in good health and CMV-seronegative.

The chain links TRBV11-2 to TRBJ2-2; D is unresolved. The V gene lost 4 bases and the J gene lost 8 bases, with 11 bases spanning the gap. CDR1 SGHAT and CDR2 FQNNGV come from the germline V gene. The CDR3 consists of 13 residues. CDR3 DNA sequence: TGTGCCAGCAGCTCCCAGTCGTCTGGGGAGCTGTTTTTT. Residues: CASSSQSSGELFF.

The chain links TRBV7-8 to TRBJ2-7, with 14 bases fitting TRBD2. CDR3 length: 16 residues. Trimming cost V 5 bases and J 5 bases; bases outside gene matches: 8. Germline V gene sequence: CDR1 SGHVS, CDR2 FQNEAQ. In DNA form, the CDR3 reads TGTGCCAGCAGCGAAGGGACTAGCGGGAGATTTAACGAGCAGTACTTC. Translation gives CASSEGTSGRFNEQYF. Full variable domain (missing parts from reference TRBV7-8 and TRBJ2-7): GAGVSQSPRYKVAKRGQDVALRCDPISGHVSLFWYQQALGQGPEFLTYFQNEAQLDKSGLPSDRFFAERPEGSVSTLKIQRTQQEDSAVYLCASSEGTSGRFNEQYFGPGTRLTVT.

V is TRBV28 and J is TRBJ1-1, with D maybe TRBD1 (6 bases). V lost 2 bases and J lost 3, with 10 bases in between. Germline V gene lookup returns CDR1 MDHEN and CDR2 SYDVKM. The CDR3 is made up of 14 amino acids. The CDR3 protein is CASSLQQGYTEAFF. The CDR3 nucleotides read TGTGCCAGCAGTTTACAACAGGGCTACACTGAAGCTTTCTTT.

This clone was detected only once. The V and J genes are TRBV7-2 and TRBJ2-7; D gene unclear. The CDR3 loop spans 11 amino acids. Germline V gives CDR1 SGHTA, CDR2 FQGNSA. V gave up 1 base and J gave up 8 bases, with 6 bases separating them. CDR3 region: CASSLGGQQYF. The CDR3 nucleotides are TGTGCCAGCAGCTTAGGTGGGCAGCAGTACTTC.

The chain combines TRBV5-1 with TRBJ2-3; 7 bases are a match to TRBD1. CDR3 length equals 15 residues. After removal of 3 bases from V and 2 bases from J, the junction contained 6 bases not matched to a gene. Germline V gene lookup returns CDR1 SGHRS and CDR2 YFSETQ. The chain's CDR3 is CASSSQGLNTDTQYF. Here the CDR3 DNA reads TGCGCCAGCAGCTCACAGGGGCTGAACACAGATACGCAGTATTTT.

J is TRBJ1-1 and V is TRBV7-2; 9 bases fit TRBD1. V dropped 6 bases and J dropped 5; count of bases not matched to a gene: 7. Germline lookup yields CDR1 SGHTA and CDR2 FQGNSA. CDR3 length: 14 amino acids. The CDR3 is CASRTGTGKTEAFF. The CDR3 region has the DNA TGTGCCAGCAGAACCGGGACAGGGAAGACTGAAGCTTTCTTT.

The rearrangement links TRBV27 to TRBJ2-3, with 8 bases aligning to TRBD2. Germline V lookup: CDR1 MNHEY, CDR2 SMNVEV (reference sequence). V trimming: 6 bases; J trimming: 1 base; junction bases outside the gene matches: 6. There are 15 residues in the CDR3. CDR3 sequence: CASRSLAEGTDTQYF. CDR3 nucleotide sequence: TGTGCCAGCAGGTCACTAGCGGAAGGCACAGATACGCAGTATTTT.

This clone was seen just once. This chain links TRBV19 with TRBJ2-7; D is possibly TRBD2 (5 bases). CDR1 is LNHDA, CDR2 SQIVND, per germline (reference sequence). V lost 3 bases, J lost 5 bases, and 11 bases lay in between. The CDR3 runs to 13 residues. The CDR3 loop is CASSMDRGNEQYF. For the CDR3, the DNA is TGTGCCAGTAGTATGGACCGAGGGAACGAGCAGTACTTC.

The chain carries TRBV5-1 and TRBJ2-2, with TRBD2 as a possible D gene (6 bases). The germline V and J ends were trimmed by 4 bases and 6 bases, with 19 bases remaining between them. CDR1 is SGHRS and CDR2 is YFSETQ in the germline V gene. There are 16 residues in the CDR3. The CDR3 here is CASSLFGREYPGELFF. The CDR3 DNA reads TGCGCCAGCAGCCTGTTCGGACGGGAGTACCCCGGGGAGCTGTTTTTT.

This chain connects TRBV6-4 to TRBJ2-2, with 7 nucleotides matching TRBD2. The V gene end was trimmed by 8 bases and the J gene end by 5 bases; junction bases not matched to a gene: 5. CDR1 and CDR2 (germline): MRHNA, SNTAGT. The CDR3 contains 13 residues. The CDR3 loop reads CASRRELTGELFF. Written as DNA, the CDR3 is TGTGCCAGCCGGCGGGAGTTAACCGGGGAGCTGTTTTTT.

The V call is TRBV5-1, the J call TRBJ2-3; possible D gene TRBD1, 5 bases. Germline assignment: CDR1 SGHRS and CDR2 YFSETQ. This CDR3 has 16 residues. Between the trimmed V and J ends, which lost 0 bases and 0 bases, there was a span of 11 bases. Here the CDR3 reads CASSLGDTGSTDTQYF. The CDR3 coding sequence is TGCGCCAGCAGCTTGGGCGACACAGGCAGCACAGATACGCAGTATTTT.

V gene TRBV6-5 combines with J gene TRBJ2-1, with D possibly being TRBD1 (6 bases). Looked up from germline, CDR1 is MNHEY and CDR2 is SVGAGI. The length of the CDR3 is 15 residues. The ends were cut back, 1 base at V and 0 bases at J, with 7 bases in the middle. The CDR3 DNA follows: TGTGCCAGCAGTTACTTAGGGGGCTCCTACAATGAGCAGTTCTTC. Translated: CASSYLGGSYNEQFF.

J is TRBJ1-3 and V is TRBV28; TRBD1 matches 9 bases. The V and J ends lost 1 base and 4 bases, in that order; junction bases with no gene match: 2. This CDR3 contains 15 residues. Per germline, CDR1 MDHEN and CDR2 SYDVKM. The CDR3 spells CASSLFGTGGNTIYF. The CDR3 bases are TGTGCCAGCAGTTTATTTGGGACAGGGGGAAACACCATATATTTT.

In its sample, this clone was seen once. The chain uses TRBV7-9 and TRBJ2-5; no reliable D call. The CDR3 length is 14 residues. Trimming left V 1 base short and J 0 bases short, with 6 bases between. Germline V gene sequence: CDR1 SEHNR, CDR2 FQNEAQ (reference sequence). CDR3 in amino acids: CASSLDTNQETQYF. Here the CDR3 DNA reads TGTGCCAGCAGCTTAGATACAAACCAAGAGACCCAGTACTTC. Combining the CDR3 with reference TRBV7-9 and TRBJ2-5 gives the whole variable domain DTGVSQNPRHKITKRGQNVTFRCDPISEHNRLYWYRQTLGQGPEFLTYFQNEAQLEKSRLLSDRFSAERPKGSFSTLEIQRTEQGDSAMYLCASSLDTNQETQYFGPGTRLLVL.

Note on this clone: This same CDR3 is encoded by further DNA sequences in the sample. The chain links TRBV27 to TRBJ1-1; D may be TRBD1 (6 bases). The germline CDR1 and CDR2 sequences are MNHEY and SMNVEV (reference sequence). CDR3 length: 13 residues. V dropped 2 bases and J dropped 5 bases, with 9 bases sitting between them. The CDR3 spells CASSLGGGTEAFF. The CDR3 nucleotides read TGTGCCAGCAGTTTAGGGGGCGGGACTGAAGCTTTCTTT.

This clone was seen just once. The V gene is TRBV10-3, the J gene TRBJ1-2; D perhaps matches TRBD1 (6 bases). Deletions cut 6 bases from V and 1 base from J, with 21 bases between. Germline V lookup: CDR1 ENHRY, CDR2 SYGVKD. This CDR3 is 17 amino acids long. CDR3 sequence: CAISPSSTGPLNYGYTF. CDR3 bases: TGTGCCATCAGCCCGAGTTCGACAGGCCCCCTTAACTATGGCTACACCTTC.

V gene TRBV9 combines with J gene TRBJ2-4, with 10 nucleotides matching TRBD1. Trimming took 3 bases from V and 5 from J; bases not matched to a gene: 5. CDR1 and CDR2 from the germline V gene are SGDLS and YYNGEE. This CDR3 is built from 15 residues. The chain's CDR3 is CASSGGQGPENIQYF. CDR3 bases: TGTGCCAGCAGCGGGGGACAGGGGCCAGAAAACATTCAGTACTTC.

This chain joins TRBV7-9 and TRBJ2-2; the D gene is possibly TRBD1 (5 bases). CDR3 length: 15 residues. Germline CDR1 and CDR2: SEHNR and FQNEAQ (reference sequence). V was trimmed by 0 bases and J by 3 bases, leaving 8 bases between them. The CDR3 protein is CASSLAGAHTGELFF. The CDR3 DNA is TGTGCCAGCAGCTTAGCAGGGGCCCACACCGGGGAGCTGTTTTTT.

This clone was picked up a small number of times. The chain uses TRBV9 and TRBJ1-1; D not certain. V was cut by 5 bases and J by 4 bases, with 18 bases left in between. Germline V CDR1 and CDR2: SGDLS, YYNGEE. CDR3 length equals 15 residues. The CDR3 here is CASRAVGPGSTEAFF. The CDR3 nucleotides read TGTGCCAGCAGGGCGGTCGGCCCGGGAAGCACTGAAGCTTTCTTT.

V usage is TRBV12-5 and J usage is TRBJ2-7; D might be TRBD2 (5 bases). Trimming removed 5 bases from V and 1 base from J, with 9 bases in between. The germline V gene encodes CDR1 LGHNT and CDR2 FRNRAP. The CDR3 is made up of 13 amino acids. The CDR3 DNA reads TGTGCTAGTGGTCCGAGGGATTCCTACGAGCAGTACTTC. Translated: CASGPRDSYEQYF.

The chain uses TRBV5-4 and TRBJ2-5; D might be TRBD1 (7 bases). The ends were cut back, 4 bases at V and 1 base at J, with 11 bases in the middle. This CDR3 has 14 amino acids. The germline gives CDR1 SGHNT, CDR2 YYREEE (reference sequence). The CDR3 spells CASSAQGGQETQYF. The DNA of the CDR3 is TGTGCCAGCAGCGCCCAGGGGGGCCAAGAGACCCAGTACTTC. The variable domain in full, with the rest retrieved from reference TRBV5-4 and TRBJ2-5, is ETGVTQSPTHLIKTRGQQVTLRCSSQSGHNTVSWYQQALGQGPQFIFQYYREEENGRGNFPPRFSGLQFPNYSSELNVNALELDDSALYLCASSAQGGQETQYFGPGTRLLVL.

The rearrangement joins TRBV19 to TRBJ2-3, with D perhaps matching TRBD2 (5 bases). Germline V gene lookup returns CDR1 LNHDA and CDR2 SQIVND (reference sequence). V lost 3 bases, J lost 6 bases, and 13 bases lay in between. This CDR3 comprises 14 residues. DNA for the CDR3: TGTGCCAGTAGTATTGTAGCGAGGTTGGATACGCAGTATTTT. Its translation is CASSIVARLDTQYF.

The table lists this clone with a count of one. The chain has TRBV25-1 and TRBJ2-7, with TRBD2 as a possible D gene (6 bases). This CDR3 has 14 amino acids. The ends were cut back, 3 bases at V and 3 bases at J, with 12 bases in the middle. Per germline, CDR1 MGHDK and CDR2 SYGVNS. As DNA, the CDR3 is TGTGCCAGCAGTGATCCGGGACTTCACTACGAGCAGTACTTC. It yields the protein CASSDPGLHYEQYF.

The V and J genes are TRBV12-5 and TRBJ2-3, with 13 bases identical to TRBD2. Germline CDR1 and CDR2: LGHNT and FRNRAP. V shed 6 bases and J 1 base; nucleotides not matched to a gene: 10. The CDR3 is 18 amino acids. CDR3 bases: TGTGCTAGTGGCCCCGGACTAGCGGGAGTGGGGGGCACAGATACGCAGTATTTT. It encodes CASGPGLAGVGGTDTQYF.

The chain combines TRBV27 with TRBJ1-2, with D possibly TRBD1 on 6 matching bases. The CDR3 is 16 amino acids. V lost 3 bases and J 4 bases, leaving 18 bases between the germline ends. The germline gives CDR1 MNHEY, CDR2 SMNVEV (reference sequence). CDR3 nucleotide sequence: TGTGCCAGCAGTTTTTCGGGACGACAGGACATCTATGGCTACACCTTC. Its protein product is CASSFSGRQDIYGYTF.

The chain is built from TRBV7-2 and TRBJ1-5, with 8 bases aligning to TRBD1. Germline V gene lookup returns CDR1 SGHTA and CDR2 FQGNSA. The junction had 9 bases not matched to a gene; V was cut back by 8 bases and J by 3 bases. This CDR3 is built from 15 residues. The CDR3 coding sequence is TGTGCCAGCTCCCGGACAGGGCCTAACAATCAGCCCCAGCATTTT. Its protein product is CASSRTGPNNQPQHF.

On this clone: Other DNA sequences within the sample encode an identical CDR3. The chain recombines TRBV18 with TRBJ2-7; the match to TRBD2 covers 12 bases. In germline, CDR1 is KGHSH, CDR2 LQKENI. The CDR3 sequence is 15 residues long. V dropped 3 bases and J dropped 2; count of bases not matched to a gene: 2. CDR3 amino acids: CASSPTSGGAYEQYF. The CDR3 DNA follows: TGTGCCAGCTCACCGACTAGCGGGGGAGCCTACGAGCAGTACTTC.

The V and J genes are TRBV5-4 and TRBJ2-5; 9 nucleotides align to TRBD2. Matching the DNA end better, TRBJ2-7 makes the J call doubtful. CDR1 SGHNT and CDR2 YYREEE come from the germline V gene (reference sequence). The CDR3 consists of 15 residues. CDR3 sequence: CASSLGTSDTYEQYF. Written as DNA, the CDR3 is TGTGCCAGCAGCTTGGGGACTAGCGATACCTACGAGCAGTACTTC.

The rearrangement joins TRBV11-3 to TRBJ2-7; unclear D gene. V was cut by 2 bases and J by 1 base, with 6 bases left in between. The CDR3 totals 13 residues. Germline-derived CDR1 and CDR2 are SGHNT and YENEEA. CDR3 sequence: CASSLHFSYEQYF. The CDR3 DNA reads TGTGCCAGCAGCTTACACTTTTCCTACGAGCAGTACTTC.

The rearrangement uses TRBV5-1 and TRBJ2-2; D is unresolved. The CDR3 spans 15 residues. CDR1 is SGHRS and CDR2 is YFSETQ in the germline V gene. Trimming took off 3 bases at V and 5 bases at J, with 14 bases between the two ends. The CDR3 nucleotides read TGCGCCAGCAGCTCAGGAATTTATGGGACCGGGGAGCTGTTTTTT. Amino acid sequence: CASSSGIYGTGELFF. Full variable domain (rest looked up from reference TRBV5-1 and TRBJ2-2): KAGVTQTPRYLIKTRGQQVTLSCSPISGHRSVSWYQQTPGQGLQFLFEYFSETQRNKGNFPGRFSGRQFSNSRSEMNVSTLELGDSALYLCASSSGIYGTGELFFGEGSRLTVL.